Included here is one T cell receptor (beta chain) sequence, with context. Its antigen is not identified. This specimen comes from a study of T cell repertoires in ileal Crohn's disease. Whole-study results and caveats: Clonality above 26.8% at surgery always came with endoscopic recurrence. Mucosal expansions were suggested to be mainly CD8 T cells.

V shed 6 bases, J shed 9 bases, and the junction held 11 bases outside the gene matches. The germline gives CDR1 MNHEY, CDR2 SVGAGI. CDR3 size: 14 residues. Patients were adults with ileal or ileocolonic Crohn's disease needing resection. Repertoires were generated with immunoSEQ multiplex PCR, while TCRdb's copy carries only in-frame clones and drops some. This sample has a few thousand clones, with more than 75% found just once. Material for sequencing was ileal tissue. The chain is built from TRBV6-5 and TRBJ2-1; 7 positions match TRBD2. This sequence originates from an adult with Crohn's disease. As DNA, the CDR3 is TGTGCCAGCAGGCGGGACTACTCGCAAAGTGAGCAGTTCTTC. Translated: CASRRDYSQSEQFF.